Here is one T cell receptor (beta chain) with its context. Only a few counts were recorded for this clone. Its recognized antigen is unknown. No base-level quality is on record; no much larger clone is a single base apart. TCRbeta CDR3 regions were amplified from genomic DNA by means of the immunoSEQ Assay, a bias-controlled multiplex PCR. In the source study's methods: Within the assay, amplification of reference gene primers was used to estimate how many nucleated cells each sample contained. Sequence reads were collapsed and filtered to measure the absolute abundance of every unique TCRbeta CDR3 rearrangement. Productive Simpson clonality was computed per sample as the square root of Simpson's diversity index over productive rearrangements. The source is immuneACCESS, and TCRdb retained only in-frame sequences with V and J called. Part of the clones is not carried over; for the studies checked, unresolved V genes explain less than half of this, and the remainder is unexplained. Clone size and the V and J calls come from that table; the DNA yielded D and trimming. This sample holds about 75,000 clones; 88% were observed only once. The biggest ten clones account for about 20% of the sample.

CDR3 length: 13 amino acids, cysteine to phenylalanine. Only the CDR3 region is kept as DNA, spanning 39 bases read in frame from base 1. From the germline V gene (reference sequence), CDR1 is SGHNT and CDR2 is YYREEE. The V and J ends are trimmed by 9 bases and 4 bases, leaving 16 bases between them. The collaborating institutions used their own protocols to collect whole blood in K2EDTA tubes. For TCRbeta analysis, collaborators shipped samples as frozen whole blood, isolated PBMCs, or DNA extracted from either of those sample types. This sample was taken from a study of blood T cell repertoires in COVID-19 (dated by TCRdb to about 2020). Concerning the study at large: Samples covering the acute and convalescent phases of COVID-19 were provided by collaborators in the United States, Italy and Spain. Samples were obtained from the ongoing ImmuneRACE study (first 160 participants) and from about 1,300 subjects provided by 6 global collaborators. The repertoires were made available in a free public database intended to serve as a resource for research on the immune response to SARS-CoV-2. Deeply sampled blood TCRbeta repertoires from subjects exposed to, actively infected with, or recovered from COVID-19 were included in the dataset. Nearly every sample came with metadata listing a de-identified subject ID, COVID-19 status, age in years and sex. The prospective study material was composed of cDNA or gDNA derived from T cells, B-cell-depleted T cells, or PBMCs. Where HLA class I and class II types were available, the types were taken from metadata supplied by the sample provider, not from assay-based typing.

General conclusions and limits of the study: How much clinical and demographic metadata was included differed by source and by participant, and the metadata was provided uncurated.

The material sequenced was peripheral blood. The sequence derives from a human donor in a cohort sampled during active COVID-19. This chain joins TRBV5-4 to TRBJ1-2; TRBD1 is a weak D gene call, 6 bases matching. The DNA reads as follows: TGTGCCACGAATCAGGGGACGAGCTATGGCTACACCTTC. Translated, it gives CATNQGTSYGYTF.